This T cell receptor (beta chain) comes out of a study of cytomegalovirus exposure and HLA in healthy donors. CDR1 and CDR2 from the germline V gene are SGHRS and YFSETQ. The CDR3 is 15 residues long. Trimming took 3 bases from V and 7 from J; bases not matched to a gene: 10. The donors were members of the roughly 120-subject validation cohort (separate from the roughly 670-subject first cohort). Points from the study as a whole: The classifier was said to identify cytomegalovirus status with high specificity and sensitivity. According to a later analysis, TCR clusters from the first cohort tended to co-occur in the 90 to 150 validation repertoires. Overall, approximately 150 TCR beta chains were annotated as cytomegalovirus-associated.

A word on this clone: Its antigen is as yet unknown.

TCRdb's copy holds only in-frame clones and misses some; the assay was immunoSEQ multiplex PCR. The sample includes about 160,000 clones, 75% to 90% of them seen just once. Sample: PBMCs. The gene calls are TRBV5-1 and TRBJ2-1, with 7 bases fitting TRBD2. The receptor comes from a woman younger than 30 in good health and CMV-seronegative. The DNA of the CDR3 is TGCGCCAGCAGCTCCCGGGGGGACCTGATTAATGAGCAGTTCTTC. The encoded protein is CASSSRGDLINEQFF.